In its sample, the clone carrying this T cell receptor (beta chain) was seen a few times. How the authors handled the data: Counts of nucleated cells, estimated from reference gene primer amplification, were obtained. The data were produced by immunoSEQ multiplex PCR, yet TCRdb's version contains in-frame clones alone and is incomplete. V, J and clone size reflect that table, while D and trimming were determined from the DNA. The table shows 150,000 or so clones, with around 90% occurring only once. This record belongs to a study of blood T cell repertoires in COVID-19. The CDR3 consists of 18 residues. Germline V gene lookup returns CDR1 LGHNA and CDR2 YNFKEQ. V shed 1 base and J 0 bases; nucleotides not matched to a gene: 9.

The chain has TRBV4-2 and TRBJ1-3; 7 positions agree with TRBD1. The sequenced sample consisted of peripheral blood. The origin of this receptor is a woman aged 55-69 years with acute or convalescent COVID-19. CDR3 in DNA: TGTGCCAGCAGCCAAGGTTTGGGGACAGTGGCCTCTGGAAACACCATATATTTT. It yields the protein CASSQGLGTVASGNTIYF.